This T cell receptor (beta chain) was observed in a study of T cell repertoires in cytomegalovirus infection. The study, taken as a whole, reports: Cumulative public TCR beta family frequency identified CMV carriers with the relevant HLA.

The length of the CDR3 is 13 residues. The germline V and J ends were trimmed by 3 bases and 8 bases, with 13 bases remaining between them. As regards this clonotype: Its antigen is not known.

TCRdb ran MiXCR on the reads and lists one entry per CDR3 protein. The profile covers about 360,000 distinct CDR3 sequences, with approximately 18% appearing a single time and 8.5% to 10% taken by the ten largest. The source of this sequence is a human donor in good health (CMV status not recorded). Some clones in this sample may be carry-over from other donors' samples. Source material: PBMCs. The rearrangement links TRBV12-3 or TRBV12-4 to TRBJ2-5, with D unresolved. The CDR3 protein is CASSFEVKDTQYF. The CDR3 coding sequence is TGTGCCAGCAGTTTTGAGGTCAAGGATACCCAGTACTTC.